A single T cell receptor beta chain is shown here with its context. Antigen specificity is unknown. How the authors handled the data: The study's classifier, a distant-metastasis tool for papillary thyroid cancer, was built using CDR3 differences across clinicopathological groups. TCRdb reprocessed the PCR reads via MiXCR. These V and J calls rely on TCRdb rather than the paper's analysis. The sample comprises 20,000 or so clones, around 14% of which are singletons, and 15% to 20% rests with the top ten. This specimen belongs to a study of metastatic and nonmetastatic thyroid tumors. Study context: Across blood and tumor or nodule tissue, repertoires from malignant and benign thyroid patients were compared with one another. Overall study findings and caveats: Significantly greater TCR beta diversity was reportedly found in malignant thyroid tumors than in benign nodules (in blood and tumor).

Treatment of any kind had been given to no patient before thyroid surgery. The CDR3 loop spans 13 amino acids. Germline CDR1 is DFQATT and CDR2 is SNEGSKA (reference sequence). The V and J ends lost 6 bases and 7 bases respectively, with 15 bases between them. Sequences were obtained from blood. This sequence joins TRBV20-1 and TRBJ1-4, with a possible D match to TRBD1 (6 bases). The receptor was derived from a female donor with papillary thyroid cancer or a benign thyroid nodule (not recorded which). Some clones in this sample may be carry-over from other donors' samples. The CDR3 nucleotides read TGCAGTGCCAGGACAGTCGGCGGTGAAAAACTGTTTTTT. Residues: CSARTVGGEKLFF.